This paragraph covers one T cell receptor beta chain sequence. The repertoire was sequenced with immunoSEQ multiplex PCR; TCRdb's copy has only in-frame clones and lacks some. The sample includes more than 550,000 clones, around 70% of them seen just once. This specimen belongs to a study of shared clonotypes between healthy human individuals. The receptor comes from a woman younger than 45 in good health. Input material: memory CD4+ T cells sorted from blood. Subset noted: CD45RA-negative fraction.

CDR3 protein: CASSPAGSNTEAFF. The CDR3 nucleotides read TGTGCCAGCTCACCCGCAGGGTCCAACACTGAAGCTTTCTTT. The J gene is TRBJ1-1, the V gene TRBV18, with D perhaps TRBD1 (5 bases). From germline, CDR1 is KGHSH and CDR2 LQKENI. This CDR3 spans 14 amino acids. The V gene lost 3 bases and the J gene lost 2 bases, with 10 bases spanning the gap.